The present entry profiles one T cell receptor (beta chain) with its context. Membership in each cohort depended on participant-reported clinical history. The CDR3 has 14 residues. Germline V gene sequence: CDR1 SGHRS, CDR2 YFSETQ. Trimming cost V 3 bases and J 6 bases; bases outside gene matches: 7. Using immunoSEQ multiplex PCR, the repertoire was profiled, and TCRdb retains in-frame clones only, with some absent. The table lists fewer than 300,000 clones, more than 80% of them singletons. The sample is drawn from a study of blood T cell repertoires in COVID-19. Sample: PBMCs or T cells enriched from blood (not recorded which). The source is a woman in her 30s who had recovered from COVID-19. The chain combines TRBV5-1 with TRBJ2-3, with 7 bases that match TRBD2. CDR3 sequence: CASSSGGSGDTQYF. The CDR3 DNA reads TGCGCCAGCAGCTCGGGCGGGAGTGGCGATACGCAGTATTTT.